This T cell receptor beta chain was sequenced during a study of blood T cell repertoires in COVID-19. On the study more broadly: Sources were T cells, B-cell-depleted T cells, or PBMCs; the material itself was cDNA or gDNA.

Germline loops: CDR1 LNHNV, CDR2 YYDKDF (reference sequence). The CDR3 extends over 15 amino acids. Trimming removed 0 bases from V and 6 bases from J; junction bases left unmatched: 5. Sequencing used immunoSEQ multiplex PCR; TCRdb keeps in-frame clones, though not all of them. The repertoire holds roughly 250,000 clones, with approximately 90% as singletons. The chain joins TRBV15 to TRBJ2-7; 10 bases line up with TRBD1. The sample comprised peripheral blood. The sequence was obtained from a man aged 25-40 years with acute or convalescent COVID-19. CDR3 in amino acids: CATSRDMGQGSEQYF. CDR3 DNA: TGTGCCACCAGCAGAGATATGGGACAGGGGTCCGAGCAGTACTTC.